These 10 T cell receptor beta chains were sequenced from one sample in a study of shared T cell receptors in the human thymus. Measured with immunoSEQ multiplex PCR; TCRdb has only the in-frame clones, and not every one. The sample gives some 400,000 clones, around 93% of which show up once; approximately 0.02% is in the top ten. The sequenced sample consisted of thymocytes. The receptor set was obtained from a human donor.

In nucleotides, the CDR3 is TGTGCCAGCACCATTACGGGACGTAGCAATCAGCCCCAGCATTTT. Translation gives CASTITGRSNQPQHF. The rearrangement uses TRBV28 and TRBJ1-5, with a possible D match to TRBD1 (5 bases). The CDR3 has 15 amino acids. V lost 7 bases to trimming and J lost 0 bases, with 13 bases between them. Germline CDR1 MDHEN, CDR2 SYDVKM.

This rearrangement joins TRBV2 to TRBJ1-5; D is unclear. Trimming left V 5 bases short and J 7 bases short, with 18 bases between. The CDR3 consists of 15 residues. Germline V gene data show CDR1 as SNHLY and CDR2 as FYNNEI. The CDR3 DNA sequence: TGTGCCAGCAGTCCGGACCTTTTTGAGCGGCAGCCCCAGCATTTT. It yields the protein CASSPDLFERQPQHF.

The V gene is TRBV6-1, the J gene TRBJ2-7; D gene uncertain. This CDR3 is built from 11 residues. In germline, CDR1 is MNHNS, CDR2 SASEGT. V lost 6 bases to trimming and J lost 3 bases, with 6 bases between them. CDR3: CASRDYYEQYF. The CDR3 DNA reads TGTGCCAGCAGGGATTACTACGAGCAGTACTTC.

This rearrangement joins TRBV28 to TRBJ2-2; D perhaps matches TRBD2 (6 bases). Germline CDR1 reads MDHEN; CDR2 reads SYDVKM. Trimming pared 5 bases from V and 3 bases from J, leaving 13 bases between. CDR3 length: 15 amino acids. CDR3 nucleotides: TGTGCCAGCAGTCCCGGGGAGGACGACACCGGGGAGCTGTTTTTT. It is translated as CASSPGEDDTGELFF.

The rearrangement links TRBV30 to TRBJ2-1; TRBD1 matches 9 bases. Trimming cost V 3 bases and J 4 bases; bases outside gene matches: 7. This CDR3 contains 15 residues. CDR1 is GTSNPN and CDR2 is SVGIG in the germline V gene (reference sequence). Here the CDR3 DNA reads TGTGCCTGGAGCCGGGACAGGGTCAGTTACAATGAGCAGTTCTTC. This sequence encodes CAWSRDRVSYNEQFF.

This chain joins TRBV5-8 and TRBJ2-7, with D perhaps assigned TRBD1 or TRBD2 (5 bases each). This CDR3 contains 14 residues. CDR1 and CDR2 (germline): SGHTS, YDEGEE. V lost 4 bases and J 3 bases, leaving 14 bases between the germline ends. CDR3 loop: CASSPGTEDYEQYF. CDR3 nucleotides: TGTGCCAGCAGCCCCGGGACCGAGGACTACGAGCAGTACTTC.

The rearrangement links TRBV15 to TRBJ1-5; D might be TRBD1 (5 bases). Germline CDR1 reads LNHNV; CDR2 reads YYDKDF (reference sequence). The length of the CDR3 is 17 residues. V shed 0 bases and J shed 0 bases, with 12 bases lying between them. The CDR3 is CATSRDSSQVSNQPQHF. DNA for the CDR3: TGTGCCACCAGCAGAGACTCATCACAGGTTAGCAATCAGCCCCAGCATTTT.

The chain recombines TRBV28 with TRBJ2-5; weak D call: TRBD1 (7 bases). The CDR3 totals 14 residues. CDR1 MDHEN and CDR2 SYDVKM come from the germline V gene. The CDR3 region has the DNA TGTGTCACCTTCTCCCAGGGGGGCCAAGAGACCCAGTACTTC. Translating gives CVTFSQGGQETQYF.

The chain joins TRBV28 to TRBJ2-4; 11 bases map to TRBD2. The V gene's germline CDR1 is MDHEN and CDR2 SYDVKM. The CDR3 runs 15 residues. J lost 6 bases, V lost 5 bases, and 6 bases had no gene match. Here the CDR3 DNA reads TGTGCCAGCAGTCCCCTCCTAGCGGGAGGAAACATTCAGTACTTC. Its translation is CASSPLLAGGNIQYF.

V is TRBV5-6 and J is TRBJ2-1; TRBD1 agrees at 9 bases. The germline V gene has CDR1 SGHDT and CDR2 YYEEEE. The ends lost 4 bases at V and 2 bases at J; junction bases unmatched: 16. The CDR3 is 19 residues long. The CDR3 is CASSVRDRATQGTYNEQFF. DNA of the CDR3: TGTGCCAGCAGCGTCCGGGACAGGGCGACCCAGGGCACCTACAATGAGCAGTTCTTC.